This TCR beta chain was identified in a study of control samples from healthy donors and cancer patients. Sequencing was performed with immunoSEQ multiplex PCR; in TCRdb, only in-frame clones are kept and a portion is missing. Of fewer than 20,000 clones in the sample, around four fifths were seen once. The germline gives CDR1 LNHNV, CDR2 YYDKDF (reference sequence). CDR3 length equals 16 residues. V lost 2 bases, J lost 2 bases, and 15 bases lay in between. What was sequenced was PBMCs. V usage is TRBV15 and J usage is TRBJ2-5, with a tentative D call TRBD1 (6 bases). The receptor was isolated from a woman aged 65 to 85 with lung cancer. Written as DNA, the CDR3 is TGTGCCACCAGCAGATCAGGGGCGGCAGGGCAAGAGACCCAGTACTTC. It specifies CATSRSGAAGQETQYF.